This T cell receptor (beta chain) emerged from a study of blood T cell repertoires in COVID-19. The germline CDR1 and CDR2 sequences are MRHNA and SNTAGT. The CDR3 has 15 residues. Trimming took off 5 bases at V and 0 bases at J, with 14 bases between the two ends. Profiled with immunoSEQ multiplex PCR; TCRdb holds only in-frame clones, not every one. The profile shows about 280,000 clones, about 89% of them singletons. The sample comprised peripheral blood. This chain uses TRBV6-4 with TRBJ2-7; tentative D call: TRBD1 (6 bases). This sequence originates from a middle-aged man with acute or convalescent COVID-19. CDR3 loop: CASSLEQGSSYEQYF. The CDR3 nucleotides read TGTGCCAGCAGTTTAGAGCAGGGGAGCTCCTACGAGCAGTACTTC.